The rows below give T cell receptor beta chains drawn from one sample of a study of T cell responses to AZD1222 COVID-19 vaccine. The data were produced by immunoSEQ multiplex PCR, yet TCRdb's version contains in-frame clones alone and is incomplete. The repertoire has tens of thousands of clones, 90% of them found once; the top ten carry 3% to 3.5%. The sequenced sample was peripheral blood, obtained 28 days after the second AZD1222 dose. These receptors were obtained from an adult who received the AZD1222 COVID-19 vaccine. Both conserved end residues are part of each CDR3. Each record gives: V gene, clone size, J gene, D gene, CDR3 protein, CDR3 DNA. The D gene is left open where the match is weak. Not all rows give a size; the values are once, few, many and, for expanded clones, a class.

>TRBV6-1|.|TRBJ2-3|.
CASSDPLRVSTDTQYF
TGTGCCAGCAGTGACCCCCTTCGGGTTAGCACAGATACGCAGTATTTT
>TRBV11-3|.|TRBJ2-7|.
CASSLNRVTYEQYF
TGTGCCAGCAGCTTAAACCGGGTCACCTACGAGCAGTACTTC
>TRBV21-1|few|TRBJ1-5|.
CASSKAGRPFSNQPQHF
TGTGCCAGCAGCAAAGCGGGCAGACCATTTAGCAATCAGCCCCAGCATTTT
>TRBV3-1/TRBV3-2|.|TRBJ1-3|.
CASSQSLSLSGNTIYF
TGTGCCAGCAGCCAAAGCCTAAGCCTCTCTGGAAACACCATATATTTT
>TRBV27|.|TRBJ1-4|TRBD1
CASRSGQGLFNEKLFF
TGTGCCAGCAGGTCGGGACAGGGGCTGTTTAATGAAAAACTGTTTTTT
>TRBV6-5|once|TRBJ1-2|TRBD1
CASSQDRARFYGYTF
TGTGCCAGCAGCCAAGACAGGGCGAGATTTTATGGCTACACCTTC
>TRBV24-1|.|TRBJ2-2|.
CATSDSRRGYTGELFF
TGTGCCACCAGTGATTCGAGGAGGGGGTACACCGGGGAGCTGTTTTTT
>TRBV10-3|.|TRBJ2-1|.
CATEGLNNEQFF
TGTGCCACCGAAGGTCTCAACAATGAGCAGTTCTTC
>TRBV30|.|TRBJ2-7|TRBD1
CAWTLGAGTGGISYEQYF
TGTGCCTGGACTCTAGGGGCCGGGACAGGGGGAATCTCCTACGAGCAGTACTTC
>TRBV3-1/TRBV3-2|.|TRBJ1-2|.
CASSQPHGGYTF
TGTGCCAGCAGCCAACCCCATGGCGGCTACACCTTC
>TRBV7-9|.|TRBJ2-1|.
CASSPTTDWASREQFF
TGTGCCAGCAGCCCGACCACGGACTGGGCCTCTAGGGAGCAGTTCTTC
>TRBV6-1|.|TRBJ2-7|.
CASSEAYEQYF
TGTGCCAGCAGTGAAGCCTACGAGCAGTACTTC
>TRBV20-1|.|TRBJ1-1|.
CSASNRLRVNTEAFF
TGCAGTGCTAGTAACAGGTTGAGGGTGAACACTGAAGCTTTCTTT
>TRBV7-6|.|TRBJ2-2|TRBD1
CASSNQRTGGTGELFF
TGTGCCAGCAGCAACCAAAGGACAGGGGGAACCGGGGAGCTGTTTTTT
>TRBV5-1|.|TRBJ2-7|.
CASSPPPSHREETYEQYF
TGCGCCAGCAGCCCACCCCCCTCCCACAGGGAAGAAACCTACGAGCAGTACTTC
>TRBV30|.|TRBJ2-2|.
CAWSETVNTGELFF
TGTGCCTGGAGTGAAACAGTGAACACCGGGGAGCTGTTTTTT
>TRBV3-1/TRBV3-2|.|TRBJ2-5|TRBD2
CASSQEVAGGTQETQYF
TGTGCCAGCAGCCAAGAAGTCGCGGGAGGGACCCAAGAGACCCAGTACTTC
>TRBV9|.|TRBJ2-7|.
CASSVGGGTNEQYF
TGTGCCAGCAGCGTAGGTGGGGGAACCAACGAGCAGTACTTC
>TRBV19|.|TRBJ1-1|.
CASKGNTEAFF
TGTGCCAGTAAGGGGAACACTGAAGCTTTCTTT
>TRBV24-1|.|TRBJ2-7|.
CATSEGYNYEQYF
TGTGCCACCAGTGAGGGATATAACTACGAGCAGTACTTC
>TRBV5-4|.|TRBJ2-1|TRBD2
CASSNKAGGDNEQFF
TGTGCCAGCAGCAACAAGGCGGGGGGGGACAATGAGCAGTTCTTC
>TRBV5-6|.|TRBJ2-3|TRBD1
CASSTLGQGATDTQYF
TGTGCCAGCAGCACTCTCGGGCAGGGGGCCACAGATACGCAGTATTTT
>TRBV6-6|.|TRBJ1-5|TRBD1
CASSNQGGDQPQHF
TGTGCCAGCAGTAACCAGGGGGGGGATCAGCCCCAGCATTTT
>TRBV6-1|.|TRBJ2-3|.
CASSEVRIGADPQYF
TGTGCCAGCAGTGAAGTTCGAATAGGGGCCGATCCGCAGTATTTT
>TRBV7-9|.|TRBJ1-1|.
CASSFGGLDEAFF
TGTGCCAGCAGTTTTGGGGGACTCGATGAAGCTTTCTTT
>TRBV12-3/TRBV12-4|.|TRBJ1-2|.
CASSFGRGGYTF
TGTGCCAGCAGTTTTGGTCGAGGTGGCTACACCTTC
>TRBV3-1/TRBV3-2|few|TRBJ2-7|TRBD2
CASSTSGRINEGRHEQYF
TGTGCCAGCAGCACTAGCGGGAGGATAAACGAGGGGCGGCACGAGCAGTACTTC
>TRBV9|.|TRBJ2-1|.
CASSPGTGPAGRVLEQFF
TGTGCCAGCAGCCCCGGGACAGGGCCAGCCGGGAGGGTCTTAGAGCAGTTCTTC
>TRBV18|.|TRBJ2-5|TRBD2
CASSPLPPGGGTQYF
TGTGCCAGCTCACCACTCCCCCCCGGCGGGGGGACCCAGTACTTC
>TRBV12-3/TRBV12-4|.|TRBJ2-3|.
CASSFRDTQYF
TGTGCCAGCAGTTTTCGAGATACGCAGTATTTT
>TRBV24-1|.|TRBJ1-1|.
CATSDITGRWTEAFF
TGTGCCACCAGTGATATAACAGGGAGGTGGACTGAAGCTTTCTTT
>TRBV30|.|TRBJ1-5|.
CAWSVGPRGQQPQHF
TGTGCCTGGAGTGTAGGCCCCAGGGGCCAACAGCCCCAGCATTTT
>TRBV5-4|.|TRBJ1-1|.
CASSSAETMNTEAFF
TGTGCCAGCAGCTCCGCAGAGACCATGAACACTGAAGCTTTCTTT
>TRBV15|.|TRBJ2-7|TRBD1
CATSRDADRVNEQYF
TGTGCCACCAGCAGAGACGCAGACAGGGTAAACGAGCAGTACTTC
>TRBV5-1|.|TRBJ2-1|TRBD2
CASSLVAGGGYNEQFF
TGCGCCAGCAGCTTGGTGGCGGGAGGAGGCTACAATGAGCAGTTCTTC
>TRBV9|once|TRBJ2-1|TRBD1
CASSVGTGWGNEQFF
TGTGCCAGCAGCGTCGGGACAGGGTGGGGTAATGAGCAGTTCTTC
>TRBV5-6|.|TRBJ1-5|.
CASSLTGIWDQPQHF
TGTGCCAGCAGCTTAACCGGGATATGGGATCAGCCCCAGCATTTT
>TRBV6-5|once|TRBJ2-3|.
CASSYWAGALEAQYF
TGTGCCAGCAGTTATTGGGCGGGGGCCTTGGAAGCGCAGTATTTT
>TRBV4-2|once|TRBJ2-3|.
CASSQDSGSLRDTQYF
TGTGCCAGCAGCCAAGATTCGGGGAGCTTGAGAGATACGCAGTATTTT
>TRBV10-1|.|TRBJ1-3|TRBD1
CASSERTGGAGGNTIYF
TGCGCCAGCAGTGAACGGACAGGGGGCGCGGGAGGAAACACCATATATTTT
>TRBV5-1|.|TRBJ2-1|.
CASGPGTSYNEQFF
TGCGCCAGCGGCCCAGGGACATCCTACAATGAGCAGTTCTTC
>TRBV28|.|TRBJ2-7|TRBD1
CASRDDRDEQYF
TGTGCCAGCAGAGACGACAGGGACGAGCAGTACTTC
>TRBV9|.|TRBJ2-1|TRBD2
CASSVLAGPYNEQFF
TGTGCCAGCAGCGTTTTAGCGGGACCCTACAATGAGCAGTTCTTC
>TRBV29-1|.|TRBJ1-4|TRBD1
CSVESGQFNEKLFF
TGCAGCGTTGAATCGGGACAGTTTAATGAAAAACTGTTTTTT
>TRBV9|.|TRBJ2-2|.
CASSVDQVTGELFF
TGTGCCAGCAGCGTAGATCAAGTCACCGGGGAGCTGTTTTTT
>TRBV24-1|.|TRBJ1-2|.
CATSDLNRAGYTF
TGTGCCACCAGTGATTTAAACAGGGCTGGCTACACCTTC
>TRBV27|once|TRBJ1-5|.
CASIIIRGARQPQHF
TGTGCCAGCATTATAATTAGGGGGGCGAGGCAGCCCCAGCATTTT
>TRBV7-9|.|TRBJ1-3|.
CASSLKSRSSGNTIYF
TGTGCCAGCAGCTTAAAGTCCAGGAGCTCTGGAAACACCATATATTTT
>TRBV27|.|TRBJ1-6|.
CASREALRSYNSPLHF
TGTGCCAGCAGAGAAGCGCTACGCTCCTATAATTCACCCCTCCACTTT
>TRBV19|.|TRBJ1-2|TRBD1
CASSLRTGTNYGYTF
TGTGCCAGTAGTCTTCGGACAGGGACTAACTATGGCTACACCTTC
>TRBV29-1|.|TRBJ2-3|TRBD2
CSVVPLGTSGPEKQYF
TGCAGCGTGGTCCCTCTTGGGACTAGCGGGCCCGAGAAGCAGTATTTT
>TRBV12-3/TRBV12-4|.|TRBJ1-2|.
CASSFSGEGGYTF
TGTGCCAGCAGTTTCTCAGGGGAAGGTGGCTACACCTTC
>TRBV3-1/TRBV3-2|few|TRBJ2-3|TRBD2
CASSQVLTSELTDTQYF
TGTGCCAGCAGCCAAGTTTTGACTAGCGAACTCACAGATACGCAGTATTTT
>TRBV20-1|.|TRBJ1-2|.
CSARGPHGYTF
TGCAGTGCTAGGGGCCCGCATGGCTACACCTTC
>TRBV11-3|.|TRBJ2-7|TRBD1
CASSPSQDRGGEQYF
TGTGCCAGCAGCCCAAGTCAGGACAGGGGAGGAGAGCAGTACTTC